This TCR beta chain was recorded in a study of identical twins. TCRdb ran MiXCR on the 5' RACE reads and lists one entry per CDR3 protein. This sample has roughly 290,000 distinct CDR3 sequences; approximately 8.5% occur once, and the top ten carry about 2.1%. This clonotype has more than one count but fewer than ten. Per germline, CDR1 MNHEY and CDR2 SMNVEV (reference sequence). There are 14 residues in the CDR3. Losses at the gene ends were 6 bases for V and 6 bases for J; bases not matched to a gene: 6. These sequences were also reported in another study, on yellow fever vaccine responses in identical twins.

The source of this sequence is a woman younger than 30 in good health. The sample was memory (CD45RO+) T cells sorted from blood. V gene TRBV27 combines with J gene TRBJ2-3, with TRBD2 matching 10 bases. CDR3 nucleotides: TGTGCCAGCAGGCTAGCGGGAGAGGAGGATACGCAGTATTTT. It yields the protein CASRLAGEEDTQYF.